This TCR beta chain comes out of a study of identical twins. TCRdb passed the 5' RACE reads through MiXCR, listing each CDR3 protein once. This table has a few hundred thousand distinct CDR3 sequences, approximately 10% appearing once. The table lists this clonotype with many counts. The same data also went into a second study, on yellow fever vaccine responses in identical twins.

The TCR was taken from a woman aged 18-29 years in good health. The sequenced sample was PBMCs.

The CDR3 sequence: CASSFSGGLYEQYF. The CDR3, as DNA: TGTGCCAGCAGCTTCAGCGGGGGCCTATACGAGCAGTACTTC. This sequence joins TRBV7-2 and TRBJ2-7; 8 bases line up with TRBD2. The germline V gene has CDR1 SGHTA and CDR2 FQGNSA. The trim removed 3 bases at V and 4 bases at J, leaving 5 bases unmatched. The length of the CDR3 is 14 residues.